A selection of T cell receptor beta chains follows, all from one sample in a study of Graves' ophthalmopathy and Graves' hyperthyroidism. TCRdb processed the multiplex PCR reads anew with MiXCR; each CDR3 protein has one entry. The sample lists around 520,000 distinct CDR3 sequences, less than 45% occurring once. The sample consisted of peripheral blood or thyroid tissue (not recorded which). The receptors stem from an adult man with Graves' hyperthyroidism. Both conserved end residues are part of each CDR3. Fields, in order: D gene, clone size, J gene, V gene, CDR3 length, CDR3 protein, CDR3 DNA. D genes are given only for firm matches. The size field is filled for only some rows; it gives once, few, many or a size class.

D: TRBD1
size: NA
J: TRBJ1-4
V: TRBV7-2
length: 15
CDR3: CASSYGTAHNEKLFF
DNA: TGTGCCAGCAGTTATGGGACAGCCCATAATGAAAAACTGTTTTTT

D: TRBD1
size: many
J: TRBJ1-1
V: TRBV7-9
length: 16
CDR3: CASSPDRGLRYTEAFF
DNA: TGTGCCAGCAGCCCGGACAGGGGCCTACGGTACACTGAAGCTTTCTTT

D: NA
size: NA
J: TRBJ2-5
V: TRBV7-9
length: 14
CDR3: CASSLAWKGETQYF
DNA: TGTGCCAGCAGCTTGGCCTGGAAGGGGGAGACCCAGTACTTC

D: TRBD1
size: NA
J: TRBJ1-2
V: TRBV7-2
length: 15
CDR3: CASKGQGAVAYGYTF
DNA: TGTGCCAGCAAGGGACAGGGGGCAGTGGCGTATGGCTACACCTTC

D: TRBD1
size: NA
J: TRBJ1-2
V: TRBV15
length: 16
CDR3: CATSRDFGQEFYGYTF
DNA: TGTGCCACCAGCAGAGATTTCGGACAGGAGTTCTATGGCTACACCTTC

D: NA
size: NA
J: TRBJ2-1
V: TRBV20-1
length: 13
CDR3: CSARPGGVDEQFF
DNA: TGCAGTGCTAGGCCCGGCGGGGTGGATGAGCAGTTCTTC

D: NA
size: NA
J: TRBJ2-1
V: TRBV2
length: 10
CDR3: CASSGYEQFF
DNA: TGTGCCAGCAGTGGCTATGAGCAGTTCTTC

D: NA
size: many
J: TRBJ1-6
V: TRBV6-5
length: 17
CDR3: CASSPSLGGHTNSPLHF
DNA: TGTGCCAGCAGCCCGTCTTTAGGGGGACATACTAATTCACCCCTCCACTTT

D: NA
size: many
J: TRBJ1-1
V: TRBV12-3/TRBV12-4
length: 12
CDR3: CASRITNTEAFF
DNA: TGTGCCAGCAGGATCACGAACACTGAAGCTTTCTTT

D: NA
size: many
J: TRBJ1-3
V: TRBV7-6
length: 17
CDR3: CASSLVTGPFSGNTIYF
DNA: TGTGCCAGCAGCTTAGTAACAGGCCCTTTCTCTGGAAACACCATATATTTT

D: TRBD1
size: many
J: TRBJ1-1
V: TRBV7-9
length: 15
CDR3: CASSSGQEILGEAFF
DNA: TGTGCCAGCAGCTCGGGACAGGAGATACTGGGTGAAGCTTTCTTT

D: NA
size: few
J: TRBJ1-1
V: TRBV19
length: 16
CDR3: CASSIDPIYMNTEAFF
DNA: TGTGCCAGTAGTATAGATCCGATATACATGAACACTGAAGCTTTCTTT

D: NA
size: NA
J: TRBJ2-7
V: TRBV10-3
length: 15
CDR3: CASRRGQTLNYEQYF
DNA: TGTGCCAGCAGGCGGGGACAGACCCTGAACTACGAGCAGTACTTC

D: NA
size: NA
J: TRBJ2-1
V: TRBV7-3
length: 15
CDR3: CASSFELSSYNEQFF
DNA: TGTGCCAGCAGCTTCGAACTATCCTCCTACAATGAGCAGTTCTTC

D: NA
size: many
J: TRBJ2-7
V: TRBV10-3
length: 16
CDR3: CAISESGWDKKYEQYF
DNA: TGTGCCATCAGTGAGTCCGGGTGGGACAAGAAGTACGAGCAGTACTTC

D: NA
size: many
J: TRBJ1-2
V: TRBV7-8
length: 13
CDR3: CASSSGWESGYTF
DNA: TGTGCCAGCAGCTCCGGATGGGAATCTGGCTACACCTTC

D: TRBD1
size: NA
J: TRBJ1-1
V: TRBV7-9
length: 13
CDR3: CASSPETGGETLF
DNA: TGTGCCAGCAGCCCGGAGACAGGGGGTGAGACCCTCTTT

D: TRBD2
size: few
J: TRBJ2-5
V: TRBV28
length: 15
CDR3: CASSLSGGVKETQYF
DNA: TGTGCCAGCAGTTTATCCGGGGGGGTTAAAGAGACCCAGTACTTC

D: NA
size: many
J: TRBJ1-5
V: TRBV20-1
length: 14
CDR3: CSVLPGRGLQPQHF
DNA: TGCAGTGTTCTCCCGGGCAGGGGATTACAGCCCCAGCATTTT

D: NA
size: medium-sized
J: TRBJ1-1
V: TRBV20-1
length: 13
CDR3: CSALREGDTEAFF
DNA: TGCAGTGCTCTCAGGGAAGGGGACACTGAAGCTTTCTTT

D: NA
size: many
J: TRBJ2-6
V: TRBV20-1
length: 17
CDR3: CSARGQVGEGGANVLTF
DNA: TGCAGTGCTAGAGGACAGGTTGGGGAGGGTGGGGCCAACGTCCTGACTTTC

D: NA
size: many
J: TRBJ1-2
V: TRBV4-1
length: 16
CDR3: CASSHPGADSNYGYTF
DNA: TGCGCCAGCAGCCACCCGGGGGCAGACTCTAACTATGGCTACACCTTC

D: TRBD2
size: NA
J: TRBJ2-2
V: TRBV15
length: 16
CDR3: CATSRGTTTNTGELFF
DNA: TGTGCCACCAGCAGGGGGACTACCACGAACACCGGGGAGCTGTTTTTT

D: TRBD2
size: NA
J: TRBJ2-2
V: TRBV7-9
length: 16
CDR3: CASRLALGRDTGELFF
DNA: TGTGCCAGCAGGTTAGCCCTCGGGAGGGACACCGGGGAGCTGTTTTTT

D: NA
size: many
J: TRBJ1-5
V: TRBV19
length: 16
CDR3: CASSLYGRGSNQPQHF
DNA: TGTGCCAGTAGTCTATACGGTAGGGGTAGCAATCAGCCCCAGCATTTT

D: NA
size: few
J: TRBJ1-1
V: TRBV9
length: 15
CDR3: CASSVGALGGTEAFF
DNA: TGTGCCAGCAGCGTAGGGGCCCTCGGGGGGACTGAAGCTTTCTTT

D: TRBD2
size: many
J: TRBJ2-2
V: TRBV9
length: 14
CDR3: CASRISGATGELFF
DNA: TGTGCCAGCCGTATTAGCGGGGCCACCGGGGAGCTGTTTTTT

D: NA
size: NA
J: TRBJ1-2
V: TRBV19
length: 12
CDR3: CASNDRGYGYTF
DNA: TGTGCCAGTAACGATCGAGGCTATGGCTACACCTTC

D: NA
size: NA
J: TRBJ2-7
V: TRBV7-9
length: 15
CDR3: CASSPFRDNSYEQYF
DNA: TGTGCCAGCTCACCTTTCCGGGACAACTCCTACGAGCAGTACTTC

D: NA
size: few
J: TRBJ2-3
V: TRBV20-1
length: 15
CDR3: CSARRGVASTDTQYF
DNA: TGCAGTGCTAGGCGCGGGGTGGCGAGCACAGATACGCAGTATTTT

D: TRBD2
size: NA
J: TRBJ2-7
V: TRBV25-1
length: 17
CDR3: CASTPRAHSGGLYEQYF
DNA: TGTGCCAGCACCCCCCGCGCCCATAGCGGGGGGCTTTACGAGCAGTACTTC

D: NA
size: NA
J: TRBJ2-7
V: TRBV9
length: 14
CDR3: CASSPQRTSYEQYF
DNA: TGTGCCAGCAGCCCCCAGCGGACATCCTACGAGCAGTACTTC